This T cell receptor beta chain is from a study of cytomegalovirus exposure and HLA in healthy donors. Findings and limits, study-wide: Analysis was carried out at a later point, and it linked a missense DCLRE1C variant to TCR beta V- and J-gene trimming.

The primer mix had 60 Vbeta and 13 Jbeta primers. Libraries were prepared by immunoSEQ multiplex PCR; TCRdb keeps only in-frame clonotypes and omits some of them. The table lists roughly 120,000 clones, about 61% of them singletons. Concerning this clone itself: Antigen: not known.

Germline lookup yields CDR1 MNHNS and CDR2 SASEGT. The CDR3 sequence is 14 residues long. Deletions cut 6 bases from V and 2 bases from J, with 11 bases between. Sequencing used PBMCs. The chain links TRBV6-1 to TRBJ1-5; the D is unclear. The TCR sequence derives from a woman aged 30 to 39 in good health and CMV-seronegative. The CDR3 region has the DNA TGTGCCAGCAGGGCAGCCGGGGGCAATCAGCCCCAGCATTTT. Translated: CASRAAGGNQPQHF.